Following are 30 T cell receptor beta chains from one sample sequenced in a study of cytomegalovirus exposure and HLA in healthy donors. Some clones are missing from TCRdb's copy, which holds only in-frame ones; the method was immunoSEQ multiplex PCR. The sample contains approximately 150,000 clones, about 89% of which appear only once. The sequenced sample was PBMCs. The receptors were sampled from a young woman in good health and CMV-seropositive.

V usage is TRBV6-5 and J usage is TRBJ1-5, with TRBD1 matching over 7 bases. Germline V CDR1 and CDR2: MNHEY, SVGAGI. The CDR3 has 16 amino acids. With V trimmed by 4 bases and J by 0 bases, 6 bases remained unmatched. In DNA, the CDR3 is TGTGCCAGCAGTTCGACAGGGCCCTATAGCAATCAGCCCCAGCATTTT. It translates to CASSSTGPYSNQPQHF.

In the case of this clone: In the same sample, other DNA sequences code for this CDR3. V usage is TRBV18 and J usage is TRBJ2-7; 7 positions match TRBD2. This CDR3 has 15 amino acids. Germline lookup yields CDR1 KGHSH and CDR2 LQKENI. The V and J ends lost 1 base and 0 bases, in that order; junction bases with no gene match: 3. DNA of the CDR3: TGTGCCAGCTCACCACGGGGGGGAGACTCCTACGAGCAGTACTTC. Residues: CASSPRGGDSYEQYF.

The genes are TRBV10-3 and TRBJ1-3; no clear D gene. V lost 0 bases, J lost 0 bases, and 9 bases lay in between. The CDR3 is 16 amino acids. Germline values: CDR1 ENHRY, CDR2 SYGVKD. CDR3 sequence: CAISESIGSSGNTIYF. The CDR3 nucleotides read TGTGCCATCAGTGAGTCGATTGGTAGCTCTGGAAACACCATATATTTT.

This clone was seen a handful of times. The chain recombines TRBV27 with TRBJ2-7, with a weak D call TRBD1 (5 bases). The V end lost 5 bases, the J end lost 4 bases, and 18 bases lay between the germline ends. This CDR3 contains 15 residues. Germline CDR1 and CDR2: MNHEY and SMNVEV (reference sequence). The CDR3 region is CASSLEWGLFYEQYF. The CDR3 DNA is TGTGCCAGCAGTCTCGAGTGGGGCCTCTTTTACGAGCAGTACTTC.

The chain is built from TRBV6-5 and TRBJ2-5, with 10 bases fitting TRBD1. J was trimmed by 5 bases and V by 2 bases; bases with no gene match: 2. The CDR3 is 14 amino acids. Germline-derived CDR1 and CDR2 are MNHEY and SVGAGI. The chain's CDR3 is CASSYAGQGETQYF. For the CDR3, the DNA is TGTGCCAGCAGTTACGCGGGACAGGGGGAGACCCAGTACTTC.

Only one count was recorded for this clone. The chain employs TRBV6-1 and TRBJ2-1; 12 bases match TRBD2. CDR1 and CDR2 (germline): MNHNS, SASEGT. This CDR3 is 14 amino acids long. Trimming removed 3 bases from V and 10 bases from J; junction bases left unmatched: 4. The CDR3 is CASSEGTSGWEQFF. The CDR3 DNA reads as TGTGCCAGCAGTGAGGGGACTAGCGGGTGGGAGCAGTTCTTC.

The V and J genes are TRBV30 and TRBJ2-3, with 7 bases fitting TRBD2. The CDR3 runs 14 residues. V shed 2 bases and J 1 base; nucleotides not matched to a gene: 3. Germline V gene sequence: CDR1 GTSNPN, CDR2 SVGIG (reference sequence). CDR3: CAWSLAGGTDTQYF. The CDR3 DNA follows: TGTGCCTGGAGTCTGGCGGGGGGCACAGATACGCAGTATTTT.

This chain connects TRBV7-2 to TRBJ1-2; TRBD1 matches at 10 bases. The V segment lost 5 bases and the J segment 3 bases; nucleotides outside the gene matches: 9. This CDR3 region has 16 residues. The germline gives CDR1 SGHTA, CDR2 FQGNSA. CDR3 sequence reads: CASSVLGTGAYYGYTF. The DNA for the CDR3 is TGTGCCAGCAGCGTGCTCGGGACAGGGGCTTACTATGGCTACACCTTC.

The chain recombines TRBV25-1 with TRBJ2-7; D is ambiguous. This CDR3 is built from 13 residues. The V end lost 3 bases, the J end lost 2 bases, and 8 bases lay between the germline ends. Germline lookup yields CDR1 MGHDK and CDR2 SYGVNS. The CDR3 bases are TGTGCCAGCAGTGACCCCCGAGCCTACGAGCAGTACTTC. It codes for CASSDPRAYEQYF.

The chain has TRBV7-2 and TRBJ2-7; D call uncertain. Trimming removed 5 bases at V and 6 bases at J, with 8 bases between. Germline CDR1 is SGHTA and CDR2 is FQGNSA. CDR3 size: 11 residues. For the CDR3, the DNA is TGTGCCAGCAGCGCCTATGCCGAGCAGTACTTC. Encoded protein: CASSAYAEQYF.

The chain employs TRBV5-6 and TRBJ2-5; TRBD1 matches at 8 bases. Germline V gives CDR1 SGHDT, CDR2 YYEEEE. V shed 7 bases and J 4 bases; nucleotides not matched to a gene: 12. This CDR3 has 15 residues. The CDR3 is CASERDAGGGETQYF. For the CDR3, the DNA is TGTGCCAGCGAGAGGGATGCAGGGGGCGGAGAGACCCAGTACTTC.

J is TRBJ2-3 and V is TRBV19; 14 positions agree with TRBD2. Germline CDR1 is LNHDA and CDR2 is SQIVND (reference sequence). The CDR3 runs 16 residues. The J segment lost 4 bases and the V segment lost 6 bases, leaving 6 bases of the junction unmatched. CDR3 sequence (DNA): TGTGCCAGTAGCCGTAGGGGACTAGCGGGAGCAGATACGCAGTATTTT. Amino acids: CASSRRGLAGADTQYF.

V is TRBV11-3 and J is TRBJ2-3; D might be TRBD1 (5 bases). The CDR3 runs to 16 residues. V was trimmed by 3 bases and J by 1 base, leaving 14 bases between them. The V gene's germline CDR1 is SGHNT and CDR2 YENEEA. Written as DNA, the CDR3 is TGTGCCAGCAGCTTCGGACATCAAGCAGGCACAGATACGCAGTATTTT. Translation: CASSFGHQAGTDTQYF.

The chain employs TRBV9 and TRBJ2-1, with 9 bases aligning to TRBD2. J gave up 1 base and V 3 bases, and 2 bases lay outside the gene matches. CDR3 length: 15 residues. Germline V gives CDR1 SGDLS, CDR2 YYNGEE. The CDR3 nucleotides read TGTGCCAGCAGCGGTAGCGGGAGATCCTACAATGAGCAGTTCTTC. Protein product: CASSGSGRSYNEQFF.

The CDR3 reads CASSLGTEGTQYF. As DNA, the CDR3 is TGCGCCAGCAGCTTGGGGACGGAGGGTACGCAGTATTTT. The chain employs TRBV5-1 and TRBJ2-3; possibly TRBD2 for D (6 bases). CDR1 is SGHRS and CDR2 is YFSETQ in the germline V gene. The CDR3 length is 13 residues. V lost 0 bases to trimming and J lost 8 bases, with 10 bases between them.

The chain combines TRBV27 with TRBJ2-7; no reliable D call. The germline V and J ends were trimmed by 6 bases and 0 bases, with 3 bases remaining between them. The CDR3 extends over 11 amino acids. Germline V gene sequence: CDR1 MNHEY, CDR2 SMNVEV (reference sequence). CDR3 protein: CASRSSYEQYF. CDR3 in DNA: TGTGCCAGCAGGAGCTCCTACGAGCAGTACTTC.

This rearrangement joins TRBV11-3 to TRBJ2-5; TRBD2 is a possible D gene (6 bases). Trimming shortened V by 6 bases and J by 5 bases, and 22 bases separated the two germline ends. Germline CDR1 is SGHNT and CDR2 is YENEEA. CDR3 length: 16 residues. In DNA form, the CDR3 reads TGTGCCAGCAGTTCCCCAGGGCTAGCGATAGGGGAGACCCAGTACTTC. The encoded protein is CASSSPGLAIGETQYF.

V gene TRBV25-1 combines with J gene TRBJ2-7; TRBD2 agrees at 7 bases. The CDR3 is 11 residues long. Looked up from germline, CDR1 is MGHDK and CDR2 is SYGVNS. Trimming took 9 bases from V and 8 from J; bases not matched to a gene: 7. The chain's CDR3 is CASWSGTKQYF. The DNA of the CDR3 is TGTGCCAGTTGGAGCGGGACCAAGCAGTACTTC.

This chain links TRBV5-1 with TRBJ1-1, with a possible D match to TRBD1 (5 bases). V was cut by 2 bases and J by 1 base, with 9 bases left in between. Germline assignment: CDR1 SGHRS and CDR2 YFSETQ. The CDR3 totals 14 residues. The CDR3 region has the DNA TGCGCCAGCAGCTTTAAGGGGCAGAACACTGAAGCTTTCTTT. Translating it yields CASSFKGQNTEAFF.

This clone appeared a single time. The chain has TRBV7-3 and TRBJ2-7; D remains ambiguous. CDR3 length: 14 amino acids. Germline CDR1 SGHTA, CDR2 FQGTGA. The V and J ends lost 1 base and 2 bases respectively, with 9 bases between them. The CDR3 region is CASSLNGFTYEQYF. The CDR3 DNA sequence: TGTGCCAGCAGCTTAAACGGGTTTACCTACGAGCAGTACTTC.

The chain combines TRBV7-2 with TRBJ2-1; 10 nucleotides align to TRBD2. Germline-derived CDR1 and CDR2 are SGHTA and FQGNSA. This CDR3 is 16 amino acids long. V was pared by 4 bases and J by 6 bases, with 9 bases of the junction left unmatched. The CDR3 coding sequence is TGTGCCAGCAGCTCATCTAGCGGGAGTGGACGCAATGAGCAGTTCTTC. The encoded protein is CASSSSSGSGRNEQFF.

The chain uses TRBV28 and TRBJ2-1; 9 nucleotides align to TRBD2. Unmatched junction bases numbered 7, after V lost 5 bases and J lost 5 bases. The CDR3 loop spans 15 amino acids. CDR1 and CDR2 (germline): MDHEN, SYDVKM. CDR3 sequence: CASSDSGSRNNEQFF. The CDR3 DNA reads TGTGCCAGCAGTGATAGCGGGAGTAGAAACAATGAGCAGTTCTTC.

The rearrangement joins TRBV7-9 to TRBJ1-2, with TRBD1 matching over 8 bases. Germline V gives CDR1 SEHNR, CDR2 FQNEAQ (reference sequence). V dropped 5 bases and J dropped 4; count of bases not matched to a gene: 3. The CDR3 covers 13 residues. DNA for the CDR3: TGTGCCAGCAGCCCTGGGACAGGCTATGGCTACACCTTC. The encoded protein is CASSPGTGYGYTF.

The chain links TRBV29-1 to TRBJ1-1, with a tentative D call TRBD1 (5 bases). The CDR3 has 13 amino acids. Trimming took 3 bases from V and 3 from J, leaving 11 bases between them. Germline V CDR1 and CDR2: SQVTM, ANQGSEA. The CDR3, as DNA: TGCAGCGTTGAGGGGGGAGACGACACTGAAGCTTTCTTT. Its protein is CSVEGGDDTEAFF.

The V call is TRBV30, the J call TRBJ2-5; 8 nucleotides align to TRBD2. V lost 2 bases to trimming and J lost 6 bases; unmatched junction nucleotides: 8. The CDR3 extends over 14 amino acids. Germline V lookup: CDR1 GTSNPN, CDR2 SVGIG (reference sequence). Written as DNA, the CDR3 is TGTGCCTGGAGTACCGGGAGGGACCTCCAGACCCAGTACTTC. This sequence encodes CAWSTGRDLQTQYF. Full variable domain (outside the CDR3, taken from reference TRBV30 and TRBJ2-5): SQTIHQWPATLVQPVGSPLSLECTVEGTSNPNLYWYRQAAGRGLQLLFYSVGIGQISSEVPQNLSASRPQDRQFILSSKKLLLSDSGFYLCAWSTGRDLQTQYFGPGTRLLVL.

The chain couples TRBV9 to TRBJ2-1, with 7 positions matching TRBD2. CDR1 and CDR2 (germline): SGDLS, YYNGEE. This CDR3 is 15 amino acids long. The trim removed 3 bases at V and 0 bases at J, leaving 3 bases unmatched. The CDR3 loop reads CASSASGNSYNEQFF. The CDR3 coding sequence is TGTGCCAGCAGCGCCAGCGGGAACTCCTACAATGAGCAGTTCTTC.

The chain uses TRBV29-1 and TRBJ2-5; D is possibly TRBD1 (6 bases). This CDR3 contains 14 residues. The germline CDR1 and CDR2 sequences are SQVTM and ANQGSEA. Trimming pared 3 bases from V and 9 bases from J, leaving 20 bases between. This CDR3 is CSVDALQGYRAQYF. DNA of the CDR3: TGCAGCGTTGACGCACTTCAGGGGTATAGGGCCCAGTACTTC.

This chain uses TRBV2 with TRBJ1-4; D call uncertain. Germline assignment: CDR1 SNHLY and CDR2 FYNNEI. This CDR3 region has 15 residues. V was clipped by 2 bases and J by 3 bases, with 10 bases between them. CDR3 region: CASSEWRPANEKLFF. CDR3 sequence (DNA): TGTGCCAGCAGTGAATGGAGGCCAGCTAATGAAAAACTGTTTTTT.

The gene calls are TRBV5-6 and TRBJ2-1; 7 bases are a match to TRBD1. The germline V gene encodes CDR1 SGHDT and CDR2 YYEEEE. V gave up 5 bases and J gave up 3 bases; unmatched junction bases: 8. This CDR3 has 15 amino acids. This CDR3 reads CASSYRTGYYNEQFF. The DNA of the CDR3 is TGTGCCAGCAGTTACCGGACAGGCTACTACAATGAGCAGTTCTTC.

The chain employs TRBV11-2 and TRBJ2-7; 7 bases are shared with TRBD1. Looked up from germline, CDR1 is SGHAT and CDR2 is FQNNGV. Trimming at V came to 4 bases and at J to 1 base, leaving 16 bases not matched to a gene. The CDR3 is 18 amino acids. CDR3 protein: CASSSSWATGQRSYEQYF. CDR3 sequence (DNA): TGTGCCAGCAGCTCTTCGTGGGCAACGGGACAGAGATCCTACGAGCAGTACTTC.